This T cell receptor (beta chain) was found in a study of blood T cell repertoires in COVID-19. Profiling relied on immunoSEQ multiplex PCR, and the TCRdb table lists in-frame clones only, not all of them. The profile covers approximately 220,000 clones, with about 83% appearing a single time and 4.8% taken by the ten largest. V dropped 4 bases and J dropped 2; count of bases not matched to a gene: 8. The CDR3 runs to 15 residues. Germline CDR1 reads SGDLS; CDR2 reads YYNGEE. The sequencing sample was made of PBMCs or T cells enriched from blood (not recorded which). V and J are TRBV9 and TRBJ1-2; 7 positions agree with TRBD1. This TCR was recovered from a woman in her fifties or sixties who had been exposed to COVID-19. The CDR3 nucleotides read TGTGCCAGCAGCCTCACCGCGACAGGGAACTATGGCTACACCTTC. This encodes CASSLTATGNYGYTF.